The clone carrying this T cell receptor (beta chain) was recorded only once. As yet, its antigen is unknown. This table comes from immunoSEQ multiplex PCR, and its TCRdb copy is limited to in-frame clones, with some not included. The data show some 200,000 clones, with approximately 91% seen just once and approximately 1.6% held by the top ten. Pooling of second doses given at about 4 or about 12 weeks was done. This entry belongs to a study of T cell responses to AZD1222 COVID-19 vaccine. Findings and limits, study-wide: Among the donors, most were white British and more were female, and clonal diversity was possibly underestimated. Nearly half of unique spike-specific TCRs reportedly avoided B.1.351 and B.1.1.7 mutated regions. Only five or six AZD1222 recipients tested seropositive at baseline.

Trimming at V came to 5 bases and at J to 2 bases, leaving 6 bases not matched to a gene. CDR1 and CDR2 (germline): SEHNR, FQNEAQ (reference sequence). The CDR3 contains 15 residues. The rearrangement joins TRBV7-9 to TRBJ1-1; 9 nucleotides align to TRBD1. Sequencing used peripheral blood, obtained 28 days after the second AZD1222 dose. This sequence originates from an adult who received the AZD1222 COVID-19 vaccine. CDR3 DNA sequence: TGTGCCAGCAGCCCACGACAGGGGGTTAACACTGAAGCTTTCTTT. The encoded protein is CASSPRQGVNTEAFF.